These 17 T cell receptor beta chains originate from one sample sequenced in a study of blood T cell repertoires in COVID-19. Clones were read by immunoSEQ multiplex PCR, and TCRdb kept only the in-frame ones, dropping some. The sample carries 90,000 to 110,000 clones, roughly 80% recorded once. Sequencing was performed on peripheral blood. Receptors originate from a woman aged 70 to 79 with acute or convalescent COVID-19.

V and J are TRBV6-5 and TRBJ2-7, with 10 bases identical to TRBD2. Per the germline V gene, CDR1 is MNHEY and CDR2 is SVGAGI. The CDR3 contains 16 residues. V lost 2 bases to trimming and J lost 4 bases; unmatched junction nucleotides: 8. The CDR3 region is CASSYTSSGGSYEQYF. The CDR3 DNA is TGTGCCAGCAGTTACACGAGTAGCGGGGGGTCGTACGAGCAGTACTTC.

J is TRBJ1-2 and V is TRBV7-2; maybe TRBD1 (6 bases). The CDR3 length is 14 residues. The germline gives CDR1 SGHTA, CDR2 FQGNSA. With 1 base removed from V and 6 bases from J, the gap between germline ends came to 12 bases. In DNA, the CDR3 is TGTGCCAGCAGCTTAGGGGTAGGGGGGGATGGCTACACCTTC. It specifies CASSLGVGGDGYTF.

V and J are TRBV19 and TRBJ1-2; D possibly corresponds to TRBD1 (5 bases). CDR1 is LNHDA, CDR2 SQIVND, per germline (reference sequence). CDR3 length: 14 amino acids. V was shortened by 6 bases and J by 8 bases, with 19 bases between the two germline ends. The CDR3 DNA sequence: TGTGCCAGTAGCCTCCGGGACTTCGTAGGGGGCTACACCTTC. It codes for CASSLRDFVGGYTF.

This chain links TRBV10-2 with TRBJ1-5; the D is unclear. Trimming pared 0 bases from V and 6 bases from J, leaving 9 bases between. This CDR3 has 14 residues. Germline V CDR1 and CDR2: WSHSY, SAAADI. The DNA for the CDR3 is TGCGCCAGCAGTGAGTCGGACGGGGTTCAGCCCCAGCATTTT. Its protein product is CASSESDGVQPQHF.

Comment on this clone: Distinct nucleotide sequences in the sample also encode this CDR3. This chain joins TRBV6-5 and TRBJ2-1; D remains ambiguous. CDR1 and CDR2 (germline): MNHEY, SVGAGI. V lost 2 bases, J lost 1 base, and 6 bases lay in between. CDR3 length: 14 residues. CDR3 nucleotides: TGTGCCAGCAGTTACCTGAGTTCCTACAATGAGCAGTTCTTC. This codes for CASSYLSSYNEQFF.

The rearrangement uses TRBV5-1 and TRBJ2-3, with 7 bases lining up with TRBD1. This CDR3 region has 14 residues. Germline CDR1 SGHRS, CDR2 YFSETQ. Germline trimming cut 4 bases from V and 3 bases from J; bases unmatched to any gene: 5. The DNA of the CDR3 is TGCGCCAGCAGCACCAGGGACAGAACAGATACGCAGTATTTT. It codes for CASSTRDRTDTQYF.

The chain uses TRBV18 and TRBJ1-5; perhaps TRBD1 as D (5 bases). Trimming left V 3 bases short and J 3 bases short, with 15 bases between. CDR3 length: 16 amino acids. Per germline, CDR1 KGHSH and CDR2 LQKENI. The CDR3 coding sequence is TGTGCCAGCTCACCTACACGCGACAGTATCAATCAGCCCCAGCATTTT. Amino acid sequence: CASSPTRDSINQPQHF.

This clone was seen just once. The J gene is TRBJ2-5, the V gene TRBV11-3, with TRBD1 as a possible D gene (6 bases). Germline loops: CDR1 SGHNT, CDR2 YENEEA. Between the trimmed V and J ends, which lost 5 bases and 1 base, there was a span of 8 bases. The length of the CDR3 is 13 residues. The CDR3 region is CASSGQPQETQYF. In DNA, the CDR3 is TGTGCCAGCAGCGGACAGCCCCAAGAGACCCAGTACTTC.

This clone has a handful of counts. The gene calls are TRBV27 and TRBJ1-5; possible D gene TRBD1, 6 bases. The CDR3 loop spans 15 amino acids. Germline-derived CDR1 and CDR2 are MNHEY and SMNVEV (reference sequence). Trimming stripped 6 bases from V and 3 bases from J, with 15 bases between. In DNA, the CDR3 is TGTGCCAGCAGAATTTCGGGACACAACAATCAGCCCCAGCATTTT. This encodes CASRISGHNNQPQHF.

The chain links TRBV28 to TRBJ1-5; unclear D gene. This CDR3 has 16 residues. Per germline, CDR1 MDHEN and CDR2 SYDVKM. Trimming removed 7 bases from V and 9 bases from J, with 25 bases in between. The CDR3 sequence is CASTSTGPARNAPQHF. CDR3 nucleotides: TGTGCCAGCACCTCAACGGGTCCAGCAAGGAACGCGCCCCAGCATTTT.

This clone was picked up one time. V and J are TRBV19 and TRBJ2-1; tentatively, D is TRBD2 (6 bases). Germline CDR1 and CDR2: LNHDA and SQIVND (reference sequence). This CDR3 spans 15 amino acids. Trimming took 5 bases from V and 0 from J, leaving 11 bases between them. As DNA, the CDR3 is TGTGCCAGTAGTCCCCGGGGGAGCTCCTACAATGAGCAGTTCTTC. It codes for CASSPRGSSYNEQFF.

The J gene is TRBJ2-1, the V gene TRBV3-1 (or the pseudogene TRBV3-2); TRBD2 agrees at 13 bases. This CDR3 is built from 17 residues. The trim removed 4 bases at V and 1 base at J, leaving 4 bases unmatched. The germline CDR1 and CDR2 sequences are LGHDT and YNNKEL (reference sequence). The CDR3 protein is CASSLGLAGASYNEQFF. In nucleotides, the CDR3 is TGTGCCAGCAGCCTAGGACTAGCGGGAGCTTCCTACAATGAGCAGTTCTTC.

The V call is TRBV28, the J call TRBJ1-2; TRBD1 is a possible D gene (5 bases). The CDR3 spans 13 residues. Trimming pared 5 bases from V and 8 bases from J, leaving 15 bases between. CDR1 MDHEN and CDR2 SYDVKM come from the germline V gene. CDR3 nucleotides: TGTGCCAGCAGTCAAAGGGGTGTGGGCGGCTACACCTTC. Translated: CASSQRGVGGYTF.

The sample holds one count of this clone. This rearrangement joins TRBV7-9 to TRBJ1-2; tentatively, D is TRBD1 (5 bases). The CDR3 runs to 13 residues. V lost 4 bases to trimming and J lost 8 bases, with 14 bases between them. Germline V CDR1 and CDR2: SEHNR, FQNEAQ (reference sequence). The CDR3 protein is CASSSGLPLGYTF. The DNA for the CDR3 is TGTGCCAGCAGCTCGGGACTTCCCCTGGGCTACACCTTC.

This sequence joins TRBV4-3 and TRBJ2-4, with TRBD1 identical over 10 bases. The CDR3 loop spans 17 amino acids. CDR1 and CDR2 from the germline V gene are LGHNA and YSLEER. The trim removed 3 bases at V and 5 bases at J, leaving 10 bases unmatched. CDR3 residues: CASSQGRTGGRQNIQYF. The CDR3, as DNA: TGCGCCAGCAGCCAGGGGAGGACAGGGGGACGGCAAAACATTCAGTACTTC.

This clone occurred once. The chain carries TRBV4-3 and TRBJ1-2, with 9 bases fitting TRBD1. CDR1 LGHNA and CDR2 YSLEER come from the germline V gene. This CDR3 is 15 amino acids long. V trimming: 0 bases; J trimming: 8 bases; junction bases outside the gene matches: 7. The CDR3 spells CASSQDQQGAWGYTF. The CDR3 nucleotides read TGCGCCAGCAGCCAAGACCAACAGGGGGCGTGGGGCTACACCTTC.

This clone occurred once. This CDR3 is CASSTTVYEQYF. CDR3 nucleotides: TGTGCCAGTAGTACGACAGTCTACGAGCAGTACTTC. The chain employs TRBV19 and TRBJ2-7; maybe TRBD1 (5 bases). The V end lost 4 bases, the J end lost 3 bases, and 7 bases lay between the germline ends. CDR3 size: 12 residues. Germline V gives CDR1 LNHDA, CDR2 SQIVND (reference sequence).